The next 10 T cell receptor beta chains were all read from a single sample in a study of monozygotic twins with inflammatory bowel disease. After re-calling the 5' RACE reads, TCRdb lists one entry per CDR3 protein, DNA absent. This table holds approximately 400,000 distinct CDR3 sequences. The sample taken for sequencing was blood. The receptors here all came from a human donor with ulcerative colitis or Crohn's disease, or a healthy co-twin of an affected twin (not recorded which).

The genes are TRBV19 and TRBJ1-4; as DNA is missing, the TRBD1 call by TCRdb cannot be tested. Germline V gene lookup returns CDR1 LNHDA and CDR2 SQIVND (reference sequence). This CDR3 is 15 amino acids long. The CDR3 spells CASSLTTGVIEKLFF.

This chain links TRBV29-1 with TRBJ2-5; TCRdb picks TRBD1, but there is no DNA to check that call. The CDR3 runs 14 residues. The germline V gene has CDR1 SQVTM and CDR2 ANQGSEA. Here the CDR3 reads CSVGGTGNRETQYF.

The gene calls are TRBV18 and TRBJ2-7; with no DNA, the TCRdb D assignment of TRBD1 cannot be verified. There are 18 residues in the CDR3. Germline lookup yields CDR1 KGHSH and CDR2 LQKENI. CDR3 protein: CASSAKGGAKVISYEQYF.

This rearrangement joins TRBV7-8 to TRBJ2-7. The germline CDR1 and CDR2 sequences are SGHVS and FQNEAQ. The CDR3 contains 14 residues. Here the CDR3 reads CASSQPDSSYEQYF.

The rearrangement uses TRBV2 and TRBJ1-2. There are 11 residues in the CDR3. Germline lookup yields CDR1 SNHLY and CDR2 FYNNEI. CDR3 residues: CASKSNYGYTF.

Here the CDR3 reads CATSDARRVDEQFF. This chain uses TRBV24-1 with TRBJ2-1; the D gene TCRdb calls, TRBD1, cannot be checked with no DNA. This CDR3 spans 14 amino acids. CDR1 and CDR2 (germline): KGHDR, SFDVKD.

The chain uses TRBV20-1 and TRBJ1-4; the D call of TRBD1 rests on TCRdb alone, since no DNA is present to check it. Germline V gene lookup returns CDR1 DFQATT and CDR2 SNEGSKA (reference sequence). The CDR3 is 16 amino acids. The CDR3: CSARDQGGSNNEKLFF.

The V and J genes are TRBV12-3 or TRBV12-4 and TRBJ1-1; the TCRdb D gene call, TRBD1, has no DNA to confirm it. The CDR3 loop spans 13 amino acids. The CDR3 loop is CVTTLGPGNGAFF.

J is TRBJ1-2 and V is TRBV19. This CDR3 comprises 12 residues. Germline CDR1 and CDR2: LNHDA and SQIVND (reference sequence). The CDR3: CASSTQAGGYTF.

The chain employs TRBV5-6 and TRBJ1-4; checking the TCRdb D call of TRBD1 is not possible without DNA. Germline loops: CDR1 SGHDT, CDR2 YYEEEE. This CDR3 has 14 amino acids. CDR3 loop: CASSEGQYGEKLFF.